This T cell receptor (beta chain) was recorded in a study of blood T cell repertoires in COVID-19. CDR1 is SGHDT and CDR2 is YYEEEE in the germline V gene. The V and J ends lost 1 base and 6 bases respectively, with 19 bases between them. The CDR3 has 17 amino acids. Enrollees, roughly 18 to 89 years old, lived in approximately 25 US areas. Only in-frame clones appear in the TCRdb table, and some are missing; sequencing was by immunoSEQ multiplex PCR. The top ten clones hold 2.4% of a sample with a few hundred thousand clones, roughly nine tenths of them seen once. In its sample, this clone was seen once.

The chain is built from TRBV5-6 and TRBJ2-2, with D possibly TRBD1 on 5 matching bases. Material for sequencing was PBMCs or T cells enriched from blood (not recorded which). The source of this sequence is a woman between 18 and 29 years old who had recovered from COVID-19. CDR3 loop: CASSLSRWGRRPGELFF. The CDR3 DNA sequence: TGTGCCAGCAGCTTGTCTCGGTGGGGCAGGCGGCCCGGGGAGCTGTTTTTT.